The TCR beta chain under discussion was sequenced for a study of T cell responses to AZD1222 COVID-19 vaccine. Worth noting for this clone: Its matching antigen is unknown.

Overall study results and limits: Spike-specific TCR repertoires showed rising breadth and depth after two AZD1222 doses. The study identified only a handful of AZD1222 recipients as seropositive at baseline. Possibly, clonal diversity was underestimated; donors were largely white British and included more females.

Libraries were prepared by immunoSEQ multiplex PCR; TCRdb keeps only in-frame clonotypes and omits some of them. In the table there are some 130,000 clones, about 90% of which are singletons. The V end lost 6 bases, the J end lost 4 bases, and 19 bases lay between the germline ends. The germline V gene encodes CDR1 MNHNY and CDR2 SVGAGI (reference sequence). The CDR3 runs to 16 residues. The source was peripheral blood, collected on day 0 of AZD1222 vaccination. This receptor was identified in an adult in good health. The chain uses TRBV6-6 and TRBJ1-3, with D possibly matching TRBD1 (6 bases). The CDR3 is CASRESRGGAGNTIYF. CDR3 DNA sequence: TGTGCCAGCAGGGAATCTCGGGGGGGCGCCGGAAACACCATATATTTT.